This section outlines one TCR beta chain sequence together with its context. Its specificity is not known. The CDR3 spans 17 residues. The V end was cut by 1 base, the J end by 1 base, with 16 bases between. Germline lookup yields CDR1 MGHRA and CDR2 YSYEKL. This sample was taken from a study of human T cells and chemical hapten exposure. As for the study in general: The patients, most of them female, presented with alopecia areata, totalis or universalis. Findings and limits, study-wide: Versus controls, expanded TCRs had significantly more large CDR3 similarity clusters. All donors were alopecia patients, so their immunity may differ from that of healthy people.

In TCRdb, the RACE reads were re-called with MiXCR into one record per CDR3 protein. The table lists 130,000 or so distinct CDR3 sequences, about 11% of them singletons, with approximately 2.5% in the top ten. Noted time point: patch test 3, about 24 weeks after DPC sensitization. Stated treatment: therapeutic diphenylcyclopropenone sensitization with weekly scalp DPC. Patch tests were applied only after blood draws. Sequenced here: whole blood, sampled in connection with sensitization to the hapten diphenylcyclopropenone (DPC). The J gene is TRBJ1-1, the V gene TRBV4-1; D is undetermined. The receptor was derived from a woman between 45 and 65 years old with alopecia areata. Some clones in this sample may be carry-over from other donors' samples. The CDR3 region is CASSQVSAVSRNTEAFF. The CDR3, as DNA: TGCGCCAGCAGCCAAGTGTCGGCAGTGTCGAGGAACACTGAAGCTTTCTTT.